Below, 24 T cell receptor beta chains from the same sample are listed, as sequenced in a study of cytomegalovirus exposure and HLA in healthy donors. The PCR contained 60 Vbeta and 13 Jbeta primers. Clones were read by immunoSEQ multiplex PCR, and TCRdb kept only the in-frame ones, dropping some. The profile shows 150,000 or so clones, around 80% of them singletons. Sequenced material: PBMCs. The receptor set was obtained from a man in his forties or fifties in good health and CMV-seropositive.

V and J are TRBV27 and TRBJ2-1, with D tentatively TRBD2 (6 bases). CDR1 is MNHEY, CDR2 SMNVEV, per germline (reference sequence). The CDR3 length is 17 residues. Trimming left V 5 bases short and J 5 bases short, with 22 bases between. CDR3 loop: CASSAISGSAFNNEQFF. DNA for the CDR3: TGTGCCAGCAGTGCTATAAGCGGGTCGGCCTTCAACAATGAGCAGTTCTTC.

This clone was seen only once. V and J are TRBV27 and TRBJ1-6; 7 positions match TRBD1. V shed 5 bases, J shed 10 bases, and the junction held 8 bases outside the gene matches. This CDR3 spans 14 amino acids. Per germline, CDR1 MNHEY and CDR2 SMNVEV (reference sequence). CDR3 in amino acids: CASSPPTGNSPLHF. The DNA of the CDR3 is TGTGCCAGCAGTCCCCCGACAGGGAACTCACCCCTCCACTTT.

This clone was seen just once. The chain carries TRBV18 and TRBJ1-1, with D tentatively TRBD1 (6 bases). Trimming pared 8 bases from V and 4 bases from J, leaving 14 bases between. Germline lookup yields CDR1 KGHSH and CDR2 LQKENI. This CDR3 comprises 13 residues. Written as DNA, the CDR3 is TGTGCCAGCCTAGGGGGAAGTCGCACTGAAGCTTTCTTT. This translates into CASLGGSRTEAFF.

The chain has TRBV4-2 and TRBJ1-2; 7 nucleotides agree with TRBD1. CDR1 and CDR2 (germline): LGHNA, YNFKEQ. The J segment lost 4 bases and the V segment lost 2 bases, leaving 16 bases of the junction unmatched. This CDR3 contains 18 residues. Written as DNA, the CDR3 is TGTGCCAGCAGCCAAACCACAGGGGCCCAAACTCCCTCCTATGGCTACACCTTC. Translated: CASSQTTGAQTPSYGYTF.

CDR3 coding DNA: TGTGCCAGCAGCACCCAAAGGGGACTAGCGGGAGGGATCACAGATACGCAGTATTTT. Amino acid sequence: CASSTQRGLAGGITDTQYF. The V gene is TRBV14, the J gene TRBJ2-3, with 16 bases identical to TRBD2. The CDR3 has 19 amino acids. J gave up 2 bases and V 5 bases, and 10 bases lay outside the gene matches. Looked up from germline, CDR1 is SGHDN and CDR2 is FVKESK.

This clone was counted between two and nine times. The chain joins TRBV9 to TRBJ2-5, with 8 bases aligning to TRBD2. J gave up 2 bases and V 3 bases, and 6 bases lay outside the gene matches. Germline V gene sequence: CDR1 SGDLS, CDR2 YYNGEE. CDR3 length equals 15 residues. CDR3 amino acids: CASSAGTSWQETQYF. CDR3 in DNA: TGTGCCAGCAGCGCCGGGACTAGTTGGCAAGAGACCCAGTACTTC.

There are a few counts of this clone. V usage is TRBV28 and J usage is TRBJ2-1; D perhaps matches TRBD2 (5 bases). CDR1 is MDHEN and CDR2 is SYDVKM in the germline V gene. Trimming pared 7 bases from V and 9 bases from J, leaving 22 bases between. The CDR3 has 15 amino acids. The CDR3 sequence: CASTAEGTDTFEQFF. The CDR3 coding sequence is TGTGCCAGCACGGCCGAGGGAACGGATACCTTTGAGCAGTTCTTC.

The chain couples TRBV29-1 to TRBJ2-5, with 16 bases that match TRBD2. This CDR3 has 17 amino acids. Germline loops: CDR1 SQVTM, CDR2 ANQGSEA. After removal of 3 bases from V and 1 base from J, the junction contained 5 bases not matched to a gene. In DNA form, the CDR3 reads TGCAGCGTTGACGGGACTAGCGGGGGGGCTAGCCAAGAGACCCAGTACTTC. Translation: CSVDGTSGGASQETQYF.

The rearrangement joins TRBV27 to TRBJ2-3; 14 bases are a match to TRBD2. With V trimmed by 5 bases and J by 2 bases, 3 bases remained unmatched. Germline V CDR1 and CDR2: MNHEY, SMNVEV (reference sequence). The CDR3 has 16 amino acids. The DNA for the CDR3 is TGTGCCAGCAGTGGACTAGCGGGGGGCTCCACAGATACGCAGTATTTT. Translation: CASSGLAGGSTDTQYF.

The rearrangement uses TRBV28 and TRBJ2-1; 11 bases are a match to TRBD2. Unmatched junction bases numbered 11, after V lost 7 bases and J lost 9 bases. CDR1 MDHEN and CDR2 SYDVKM come from the germline V gene. CDR3 length: 15 residues. Written as DNA, the CDR3 is TGTGCCAGCACAGGGGGACTAGCGGTCCGAGGTGAGCAGTTCTTC. It is translated as CASTGGLAVRGEQFF.

The CDR3 nucleotides read TGTGCCAGCAGTTCCAGACAGGGGAGGCAGTACGTC. Protein sequence: CASSSRQGRQYV. This sequence joins TRBV27 and TRBJ2-7; 8 positions match TRBD1. Trimming cost V 4 bases and J 9 bases; bases outside gene matches: 5. Germline loops: CDR1 MNHEY, CDR2 SMNVEV (reference sequence). This CDR3 is built from 12 residues.

The chain uses TRBV4-1 and TRBJ1-2, with D perhaps TRBD1 (6 bases). The V end was cut by 3 bases, the J end by 0 bases, with 11 bases between. CDR3 length equals 15 residues. CDR1 and CDR2 from the germline V gene are MGHRA and YSYEKL. The CDR3 protein is CASSHQTGTNYGYTF. CDR3 DNA: TGCGCCAGCAGCCACCAAACAGGGACTAACTATGGCTACACCTTC.

A single count supports this clone. The chain employs TRBV23-1 and TRBJ2-7; weak D call: TRBD2 (5 bases). TRBV23-1 is an open reading frame, and its role is uncertain. V lost 7 bases and J lost 7, with 23 bases in between. There are 15 residues in the CDR3. The CDR3 reads CASTSRASPWEEQYF. The CDR3 DNA reads TGCGCCAGCACCTCAAGGGCCTCTCCCTGGGAGGAGCAGTACTTC.

The rearrangement uses TRBV5-1 and TRBJ2-3, with 8 bases that match TRBD2. Germline V gene data show CDR1 as SGHRS and CDR2 as YFSETQ. The CDR3 totals 16 residues. Trimming cost V 0 bases and J 0 bases; bases outside gene matches: 3. CDR3 coding DNA: TGCGCCAGCAGCTTGGGACTAGCGACTAGCACAGATACGCAGTATTTT. It codes for CASSLGLATSTDTQYF.

The V call is TRBV5-1, the J call TRBJ2-7; 10 bases fit TRBD1. The CDR3 runs 15 residues. Germline CDR1 and CDR2: SGHRS and YFSETQ. V gave up 4 bases and J gave up 5 bases; unmatched junction bases: 9. As DNA, the CDR3 is TGCGCCAGCAGCGCCACGGGACAGGGGTCCCACGAGCAGTACTTC. Its protein is CASSATGQGSHEQYF.

V and J are TRBV9 and TRBJ2-2; 7 nucleotides align to TRBD2. The V gene end was trimmed by 5 bases and the J gene end by 0 bases; junction bases not matched to a gene: 4. CDR3 size: 15 residues. Germline V lookup: CDR1 SGDLS, CDR2 YYNGEE. CDR3 bases: TGTGCCAGCAGGTCAGGACTAGCGAACACCGGGGAGCTGTTTTTT. Translating it yields CASRSGLANTGELFF. Looking up the rest from reference TRBV9 and TRBJ2-2 gives the full variable domain: DSGVTQTPKHLITATGQRVTLRCSPRSGDLSVYWYQQSLDQGLQFLIQYYNGEERAKGNILERFSAQQFPDLHSELNLSSLELGDSALYFCASRSGLANTGELFFGEGSRLTVL.

The chain uses TRBV9 and TRBJ2-3, with 8 bases fitting TRBD2. The CDR3 contains 14 residues. CDR1 and CDR2 (germline): SGDLS, YYNGEE. The junction had 5 bases not matched to a gene; V was cut back by 3 bases and J by 5 bases. For the CDR3, the DNA is TGTGCCAGCAGCGCGCGGGGGGTCGGAGATACGCAGTATTTT. It specifies CASSARGVGDTQYF.

The rearrangement links TRBV5-1 to TRBJ2-4, with a tentative D call TRBD2 (6 bases). The CDR3 has 14 residues. The germline CDR1 and CDR2 sequences are SGHRS and YFSETQ. V shed 4 bases and J shed 0 bases, with 8 bases lying between them. CDR3 in DNA: TGCGCCAGCAGCGCGGGACTAGCCAAAAACATTCAGTACTTC. Protein sequence: CASSAGLAKNIQYF.

The chain combines TRBV5-1 with TRBJ2-5; no clear D. The CDR3 covers 14 residues. V lost 4 bases, J lost 5 bases, and 15 bases lay in between. From germline, CDR1 is SGHRS and CDR2 YFSETQ. CDR3 residues: CASSRVSKQETQYF. In DNA form, the CDR3 reads TGCGCCAGCAGCCGGGTTTCAAAGCAGGAGACCCAGTACTTC. The full variable domain, completed using reference TRBV5-1 and TRBJ2-5, is KAGVTQTPRYLIKTRGQQVTLSCSPISGHRSVSWYQQTPGQGLQFLFEYFSETQRNKGNFPGRFSGRQFSNSRSEMNVSTLELGDSALYLCASSRVSKQETQYFGPGTRLLVL.

The V and J genes are TRBV19 and TRBJ1-4, with TRBD1 identical over 7 bases. This CDR3 has 14 residues. Per the germline V gene, CDR1 is LNHDA and CDR2 is SQIVND (reference sequence). V lost 8 bases to trimming and J lost 3 bases; unmatched junction nucleotides: 6. The CDR3 bases are TGTGCCAGTGGAAAGACAGGGTCTAATGAAAAACTGTTTTTT. It is translated as CASGKTGSNEKLFF.

This chain uses TRBV5-5 with TRBJ2-7, with a possible D match to TRBD2 (5 bases). V was pared by 0 bases and J by 1 base, with 11 bases between. The CDR3 runs to 15 residues. The germline V gene encodes CDR1 SGHKS and CDR2 YYEKEE (reference sequence). CDR3 amino acids: CASSLVRTGSYEQYF. The CDR3 nucleotides read TGTGCCAGCAGCTTGGTACGGACTGGGTCCTACGAGCAGTACTTC. The variable domain in full, completed from reference TRBV5-5 and TRBJ2-7, reads DAGVTQSPTHLIKTRGQQVTLRCSPISGHKSVSWYQQVLGQGPQFIFQYYEKEERGRGNFPDRFSARQFPNYSSELNVNALLLGDSALYLCASSLVRTGSYEQYFGPGTRLTVT.

CDR3 residues: CASSLFDGSLEAFF. The DNA for the CDR3 is TGTGCCAGCAGTTTATTTGACGGGAGCCTTGAAGCTTTCTTT. This rearrangement joins TRBV27 to TRBJ1-1; no reliable D call. The germline CDR1 and CDR2 sequences are MNHEY and SMNVEV (reference sequence). V was cut by 1 base and J by 7 bases, with 13 bases left in between. There are 14 residues in the CDR3.

This clone was recorded once. The J gene is TRBJ2-2, the V gene TRBV5-5, with D possibly TRBD2 on 5 matching bases. Trimming removed 4 bases from V and 3 bases from J, with 19 bases in between. Germline V CDR1 and CDR2: SGHKS, YYEKEE (reference sequence). This CDR3 is built from 17 residues. As DNA, the CDR3 is TGTGCCAGCAGCCTAGGTGGTTTTGGGAGCGACACCGGGGAGCTGTTTTTT. Translated: CASSLGGFGSDTGELFF.

V usage is TRBV27 and J usage is TRBJ1-6, with a tentative D call TRBD1 (6 bases). Germline lookup yields CDR1 MNHEY and CDR2 SMNVEV (reference sequence). The CDR3 has 13 residues. V lost 3 bases, J lost 12 bases, and 12 bases lay in between. CDR3 nucleotide sequence: TGTGCCAGCAGTTTGACACAGGGTCGACCCCTCCACTTT. Translating it yields CASSLTQGRPLHF.